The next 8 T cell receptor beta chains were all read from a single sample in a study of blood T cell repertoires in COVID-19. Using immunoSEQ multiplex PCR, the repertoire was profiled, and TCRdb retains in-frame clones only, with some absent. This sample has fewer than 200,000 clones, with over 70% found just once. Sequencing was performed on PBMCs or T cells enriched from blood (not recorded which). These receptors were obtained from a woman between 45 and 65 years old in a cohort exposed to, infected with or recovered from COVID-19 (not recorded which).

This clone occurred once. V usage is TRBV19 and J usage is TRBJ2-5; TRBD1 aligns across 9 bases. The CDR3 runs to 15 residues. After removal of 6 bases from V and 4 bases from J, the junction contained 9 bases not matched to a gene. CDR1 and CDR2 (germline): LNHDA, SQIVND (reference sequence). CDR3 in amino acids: CASSPTTGGTETQYF. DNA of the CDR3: TGTGCCAGTAGCCCTACCACAGGGGGCACAGAGACCCAGTACTTC.

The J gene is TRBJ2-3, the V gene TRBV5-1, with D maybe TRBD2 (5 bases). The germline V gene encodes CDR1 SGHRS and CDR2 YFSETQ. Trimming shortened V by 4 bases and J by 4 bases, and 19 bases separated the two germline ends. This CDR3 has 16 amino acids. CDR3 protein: CASSPGRGSGPDTQYF. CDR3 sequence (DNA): TGCGCCAGCAGCCCCGGACGGGGATCTGGGCCAGATACGCAGTATTTT.

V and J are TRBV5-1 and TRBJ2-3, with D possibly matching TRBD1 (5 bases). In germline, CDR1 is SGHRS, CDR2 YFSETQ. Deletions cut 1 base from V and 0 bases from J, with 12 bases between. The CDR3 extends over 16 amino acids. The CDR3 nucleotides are TGCGCCAGCAGCTTGACAGGAACTACTAGCACAGATACGCAGTATTTT. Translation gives CASSLTGTTSTDTQYF.

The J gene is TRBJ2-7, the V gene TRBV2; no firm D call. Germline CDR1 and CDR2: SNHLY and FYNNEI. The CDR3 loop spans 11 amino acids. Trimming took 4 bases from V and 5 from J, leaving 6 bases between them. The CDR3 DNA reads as TGTGCCAGCAGTGGCGCCCACGAGCAGTACTTC. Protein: CASSGAHEQYF.

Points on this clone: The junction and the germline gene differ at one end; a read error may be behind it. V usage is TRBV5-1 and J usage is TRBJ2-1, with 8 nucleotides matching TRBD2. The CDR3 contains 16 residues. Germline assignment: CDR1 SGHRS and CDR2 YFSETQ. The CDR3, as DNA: TGCGCCAGCAACTTGGCAACGGGAGGGCCCTCAGAGGAGCAGTTCTTC. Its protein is CASNLATGGPSEEQFF.

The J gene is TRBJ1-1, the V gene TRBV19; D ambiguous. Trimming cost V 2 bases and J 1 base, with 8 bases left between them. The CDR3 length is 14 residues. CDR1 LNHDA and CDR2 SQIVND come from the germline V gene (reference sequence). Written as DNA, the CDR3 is TGTGCCAGTAGTATATGGCGGAGGAACACTGAAGCTTTCTTT. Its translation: CASSIWRRNTEAFF.

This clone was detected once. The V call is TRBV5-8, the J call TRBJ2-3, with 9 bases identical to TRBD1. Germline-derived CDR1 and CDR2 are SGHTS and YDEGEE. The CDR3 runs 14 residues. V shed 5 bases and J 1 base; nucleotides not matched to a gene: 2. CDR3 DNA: TGTGCCAGCAGGCGGACAGGGGGCACAGATACGCAGTATTTT. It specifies CASRRTGGTDTQYF.

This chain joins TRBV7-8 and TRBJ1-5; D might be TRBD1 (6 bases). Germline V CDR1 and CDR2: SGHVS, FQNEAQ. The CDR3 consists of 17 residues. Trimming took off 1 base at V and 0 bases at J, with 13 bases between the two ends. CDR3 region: CASSLDDRLNSNQPQHF. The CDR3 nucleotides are TGTGCCAGCAGCTTAGACGACAGGTTGAATAGCAATCAGCCCCAGCATTTT.